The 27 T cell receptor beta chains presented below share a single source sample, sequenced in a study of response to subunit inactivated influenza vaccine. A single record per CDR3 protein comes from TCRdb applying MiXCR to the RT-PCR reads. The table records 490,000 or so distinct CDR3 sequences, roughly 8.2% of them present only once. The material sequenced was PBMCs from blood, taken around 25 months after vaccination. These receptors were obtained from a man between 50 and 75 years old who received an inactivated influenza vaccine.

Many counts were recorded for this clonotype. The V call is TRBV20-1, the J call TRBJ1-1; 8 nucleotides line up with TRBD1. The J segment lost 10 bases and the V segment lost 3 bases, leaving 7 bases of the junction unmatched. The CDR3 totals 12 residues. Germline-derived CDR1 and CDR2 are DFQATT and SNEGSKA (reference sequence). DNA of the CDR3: TGCAGTGCTAGTTTACAGGGGGTTCGAGCTTTCTTT. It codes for CSASLQGVRAFF.

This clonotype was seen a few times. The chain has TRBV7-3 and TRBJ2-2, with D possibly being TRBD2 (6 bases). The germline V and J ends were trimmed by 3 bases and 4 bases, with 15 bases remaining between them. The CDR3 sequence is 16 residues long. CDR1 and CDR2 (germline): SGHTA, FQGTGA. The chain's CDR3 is CASSFAPGRGTGELFF. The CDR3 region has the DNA TGTGCCAGCAGCTTTGCCCCTGGGCGGGGCACCGGGGAGCTGTTTTTT. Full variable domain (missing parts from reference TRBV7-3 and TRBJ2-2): GAGVSQTPSNKVTEKGKYVELRCDPISGHTALYWYRQSLGQGPEFLIYFQGTGAADDSGLPNDRFFAVRPEGSVSTLKIQRTERGDSAVYLCASSFAPGRGTGELFFGEGSRLTVL.

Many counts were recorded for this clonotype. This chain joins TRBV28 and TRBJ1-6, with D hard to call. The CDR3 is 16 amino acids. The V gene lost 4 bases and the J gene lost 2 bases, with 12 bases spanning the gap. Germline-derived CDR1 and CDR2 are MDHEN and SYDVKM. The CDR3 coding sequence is TGTGCCAGCAGTTCAATAAGGCGCACCTATAATTCACCCCTCCACTTT. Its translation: CASSSIRRTYNSPLHF.

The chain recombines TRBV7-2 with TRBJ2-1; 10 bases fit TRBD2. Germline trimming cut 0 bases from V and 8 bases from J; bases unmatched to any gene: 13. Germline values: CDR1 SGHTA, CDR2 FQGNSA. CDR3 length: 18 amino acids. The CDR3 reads CASSLAQTSGGAMYEQFF. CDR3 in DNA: TGTGCCAGCAGCTTAGCTCAGACGAGCGGGGGGGCGATGTATGAGCAGTTCTTC.

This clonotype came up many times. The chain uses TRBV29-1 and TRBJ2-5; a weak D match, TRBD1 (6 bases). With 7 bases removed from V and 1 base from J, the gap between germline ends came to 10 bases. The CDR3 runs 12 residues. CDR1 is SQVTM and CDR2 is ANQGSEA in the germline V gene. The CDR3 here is CSAWDTQETQYF. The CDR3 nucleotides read TGCAGCGCCTGGGACACCCAAGAGACCCAGTACTTC.

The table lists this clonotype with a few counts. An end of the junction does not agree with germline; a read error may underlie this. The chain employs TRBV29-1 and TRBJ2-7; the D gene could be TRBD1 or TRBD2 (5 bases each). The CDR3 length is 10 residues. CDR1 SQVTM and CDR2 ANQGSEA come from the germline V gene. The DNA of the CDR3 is TGCAGCGCTGTAACGGGGCGACGTGGCTTC. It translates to CSAVTGRRGF.

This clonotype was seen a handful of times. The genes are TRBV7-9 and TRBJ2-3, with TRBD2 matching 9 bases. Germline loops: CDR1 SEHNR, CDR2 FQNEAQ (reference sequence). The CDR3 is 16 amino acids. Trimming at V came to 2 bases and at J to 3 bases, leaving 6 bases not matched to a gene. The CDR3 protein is CASSLTGLAETDTQYF. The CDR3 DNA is TGTGCCAGCAGCTTAACGGGACTAGCCGAGACAGATACGCAGTATTTT. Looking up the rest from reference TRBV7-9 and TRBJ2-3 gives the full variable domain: DTGVSQNPRHKITKRGQNVTFRCDPISEHNRLYWYRQTLGQGPEFLTYFQNEAQLEKSRLLSDRFSAERPKGSFSTLEIQRTEQGDSAMYLCASSLTGLAETDTQYFGPGTRLTVL.

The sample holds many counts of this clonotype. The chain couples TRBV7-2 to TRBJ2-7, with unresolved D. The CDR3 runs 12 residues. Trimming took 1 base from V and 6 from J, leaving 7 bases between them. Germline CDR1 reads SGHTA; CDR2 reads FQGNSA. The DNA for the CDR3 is TGTGCCAGCAGCTTAGTTCTCTCCGAGCAGTACTTC. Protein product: CASSLVLSEQYF.

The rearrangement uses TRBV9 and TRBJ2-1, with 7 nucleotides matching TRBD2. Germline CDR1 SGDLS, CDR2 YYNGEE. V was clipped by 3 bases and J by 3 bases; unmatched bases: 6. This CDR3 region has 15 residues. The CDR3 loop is CASSASGIGYNEQFF. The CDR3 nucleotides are TGTGCCAGCAGCGCCAGCGGGATCGGCTACAATGAGCAGTTCTTC.

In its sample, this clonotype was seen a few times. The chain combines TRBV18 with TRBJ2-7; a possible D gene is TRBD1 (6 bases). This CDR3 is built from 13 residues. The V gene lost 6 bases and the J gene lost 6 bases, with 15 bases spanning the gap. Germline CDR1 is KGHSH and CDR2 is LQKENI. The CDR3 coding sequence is TGTGCCAGCTCTCCTTCGACAGGCTTCGAGCAGTACTTC. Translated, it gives CASSPSTGFEQYF.

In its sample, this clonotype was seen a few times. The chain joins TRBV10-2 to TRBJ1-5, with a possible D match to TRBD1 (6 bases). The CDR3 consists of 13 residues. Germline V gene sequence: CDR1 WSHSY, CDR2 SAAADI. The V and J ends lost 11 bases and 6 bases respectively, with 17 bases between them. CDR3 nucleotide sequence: TGCGCCGGCTCCACAGGGAAGAGTCAGCCCCAGCATTTT. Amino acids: CAGSTGKSQPQHF.

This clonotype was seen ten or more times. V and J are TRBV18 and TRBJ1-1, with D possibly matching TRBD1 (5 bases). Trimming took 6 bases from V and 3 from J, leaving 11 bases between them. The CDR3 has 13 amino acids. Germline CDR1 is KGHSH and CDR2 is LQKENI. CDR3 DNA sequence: TGTGCCAGCTCGCGAGGAGGGGACACTGAAGCTTTCTTT. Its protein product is CASSRGGDTEAFF.

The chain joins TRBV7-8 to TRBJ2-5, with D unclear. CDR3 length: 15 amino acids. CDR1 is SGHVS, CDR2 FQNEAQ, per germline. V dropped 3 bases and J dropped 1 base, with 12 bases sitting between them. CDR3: CASSFSVRAQETQYF. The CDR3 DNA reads TGTGCCAGCAGCTTCAGTGTCAGAGCCCAAGAGACCCAGTACTTC.

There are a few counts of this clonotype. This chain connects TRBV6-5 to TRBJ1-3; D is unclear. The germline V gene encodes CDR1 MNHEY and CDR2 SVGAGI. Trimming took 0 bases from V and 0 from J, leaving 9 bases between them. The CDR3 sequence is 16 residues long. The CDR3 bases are TGTGCCAGCAGTTACTCTTTACCCGCCTCTGGAAACACCATATATTTT. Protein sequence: CASSYSLPASGNTIYF.

CDR3: CASSARGTSYEKLFF. The CDR3 coding sequence is TGTGCCAGTAGTGCCAGGGGAACTTCCTATGAAAAACTGTTTTTT. The genes are TRBV19 and TRBJ1-4; tentative D call: TRBD1 (6 bases). Trimming took off 5 bases at V and 6 bases at J, with 16 bases between the two ends. CDR1 LNHDA and CDR2 SQIVND come from the germline V gene (reference sequence). The CDR3 loop spans 15 amino acids. Drawing the rest from reference TRBV19 and TRBJ1-4, the complete variable domain is DGGITQSPKYLFRKEGQNVTLSCEQNLNHDAMYWYRQDPGQGLRLIYYSQIVNDFQKGDIAEGYSVSREKKESFPLTVTSAQKNPTAFYLCASSARGTSYEKLFFGSGTQLSVL.

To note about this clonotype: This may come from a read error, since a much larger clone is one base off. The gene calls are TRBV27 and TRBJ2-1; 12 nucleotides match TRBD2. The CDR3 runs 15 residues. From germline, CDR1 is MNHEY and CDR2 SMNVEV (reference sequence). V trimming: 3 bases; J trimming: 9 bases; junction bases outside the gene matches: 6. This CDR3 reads CASSFITSGRCEQFF. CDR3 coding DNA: TGTGCCAGCAGTTTCATAACTAGCGGGAGGTGTGAGCAGTTCTTC.

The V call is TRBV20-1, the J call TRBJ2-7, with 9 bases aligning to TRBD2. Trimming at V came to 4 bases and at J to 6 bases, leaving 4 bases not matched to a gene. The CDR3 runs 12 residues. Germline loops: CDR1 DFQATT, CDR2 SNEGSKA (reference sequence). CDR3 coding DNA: TGCAGTGCTACCTATAGCGGGAGCGAGCAGTACTTC. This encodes CSATYSGSEQYF.

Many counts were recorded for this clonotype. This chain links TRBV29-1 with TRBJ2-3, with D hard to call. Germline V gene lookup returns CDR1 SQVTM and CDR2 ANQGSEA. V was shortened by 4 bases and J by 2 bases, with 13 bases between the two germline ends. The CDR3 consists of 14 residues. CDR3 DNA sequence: TGCAGCGTTGGGGATCCCCTTTTCACAGATACGCAGTATTTT. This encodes CSVGDPLFTDTQYF.

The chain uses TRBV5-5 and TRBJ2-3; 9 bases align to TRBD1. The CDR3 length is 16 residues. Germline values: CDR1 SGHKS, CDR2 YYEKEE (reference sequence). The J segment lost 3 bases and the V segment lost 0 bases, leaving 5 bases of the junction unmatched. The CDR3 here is CASSLGGTGKTDTQYF. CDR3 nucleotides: TGTGCCAGCAGCTTGGGCGGGACAGGGAAGACAGATACGCAGTATTTT.

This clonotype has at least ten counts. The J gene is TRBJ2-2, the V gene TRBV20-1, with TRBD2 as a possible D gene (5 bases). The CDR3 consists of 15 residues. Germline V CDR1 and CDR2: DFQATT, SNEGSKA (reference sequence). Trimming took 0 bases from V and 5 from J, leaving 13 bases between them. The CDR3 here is CSARDSGLWTGELFF. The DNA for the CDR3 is TGCAGTGCTAGAGATTCGGGGTTATGGACCGGGGAGCTGTTTTTT.

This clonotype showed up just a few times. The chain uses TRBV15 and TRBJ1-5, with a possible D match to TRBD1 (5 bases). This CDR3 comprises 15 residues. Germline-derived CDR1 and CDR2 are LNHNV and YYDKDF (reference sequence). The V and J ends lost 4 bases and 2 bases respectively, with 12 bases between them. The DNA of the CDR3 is TGTGCCACCAGCATGGGACGTAACGGCAATCAGCCCCAGCATTTT. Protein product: CATSMGRNGNQPQHF.

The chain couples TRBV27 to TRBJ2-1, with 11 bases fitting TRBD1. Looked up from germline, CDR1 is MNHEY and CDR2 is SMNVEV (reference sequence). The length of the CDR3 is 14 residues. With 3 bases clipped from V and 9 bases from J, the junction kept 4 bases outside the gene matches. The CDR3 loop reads CASSFRTGGREQFF. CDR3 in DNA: TGTGCCAGCAGTTTTCGGACAGGGGGCCGTGAGCAGTTCTTC.

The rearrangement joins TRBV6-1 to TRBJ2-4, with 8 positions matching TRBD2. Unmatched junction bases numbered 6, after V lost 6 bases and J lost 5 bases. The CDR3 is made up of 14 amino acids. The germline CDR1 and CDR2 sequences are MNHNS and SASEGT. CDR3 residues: CASSHGGLENIQYF. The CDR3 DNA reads TGTGCCAGCAGCCACGGGGGACTAGAAAACATTCAGTACTTC.

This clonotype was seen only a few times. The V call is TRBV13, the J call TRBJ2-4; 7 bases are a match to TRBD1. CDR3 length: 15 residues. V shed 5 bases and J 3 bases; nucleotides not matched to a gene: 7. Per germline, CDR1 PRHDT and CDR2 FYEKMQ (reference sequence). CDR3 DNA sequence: TGTGCCAGCAGCCCAAAGACAGGGCGCAAAAACATTCAGTACTTC. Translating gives CASSPKTGRKNIQYF.

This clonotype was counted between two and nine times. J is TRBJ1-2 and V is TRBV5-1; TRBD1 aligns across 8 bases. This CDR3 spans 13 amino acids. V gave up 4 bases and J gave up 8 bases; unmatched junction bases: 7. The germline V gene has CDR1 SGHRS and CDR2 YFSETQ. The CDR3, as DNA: TGCGCCAGCAGCCCGGACAGGGAAAGCGGCTACACCTTC. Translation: CASSPDRESGYTF. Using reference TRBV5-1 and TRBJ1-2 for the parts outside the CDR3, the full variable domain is KAGVTQTPRYLIKTRGQQVTLSCSPISGHRSVSWYQQTPGQGLQFLFEYFSETQRNKGNFPGRFSGRQFSNSRSEMNVSTLELGDSALYLCASSPDRESGYTFGSGTRLTVV.

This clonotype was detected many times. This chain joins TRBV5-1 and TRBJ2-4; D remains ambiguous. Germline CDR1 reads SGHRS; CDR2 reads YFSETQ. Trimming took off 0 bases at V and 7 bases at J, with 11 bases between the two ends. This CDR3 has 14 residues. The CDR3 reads CASSLEGSRNIQYF. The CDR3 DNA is TGCGCCAGCAGCTTGGAAGGAAGTAGGAACATTCAGTACTTC.

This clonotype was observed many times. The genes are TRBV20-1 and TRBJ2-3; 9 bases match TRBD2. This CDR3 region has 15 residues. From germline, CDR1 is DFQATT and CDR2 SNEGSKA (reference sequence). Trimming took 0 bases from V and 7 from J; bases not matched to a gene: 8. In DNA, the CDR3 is TGCAGTGCTAGAGATGTGGCGGGGGGGCAAAATACGCAGTATTTT. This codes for CSARDVAGGQNTQYF.